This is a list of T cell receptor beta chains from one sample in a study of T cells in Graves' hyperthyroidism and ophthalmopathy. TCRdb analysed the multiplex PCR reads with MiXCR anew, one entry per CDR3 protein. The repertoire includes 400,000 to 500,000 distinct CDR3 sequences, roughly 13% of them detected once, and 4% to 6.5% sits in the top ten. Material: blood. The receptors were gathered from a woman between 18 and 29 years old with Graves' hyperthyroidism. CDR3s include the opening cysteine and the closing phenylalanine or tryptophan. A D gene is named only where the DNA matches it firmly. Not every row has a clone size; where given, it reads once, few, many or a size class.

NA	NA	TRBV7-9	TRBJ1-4	TGTGCCAGCAGCTCCGGTCCGGACAGCCCTAATGAAAAACTGTTTTTT	CASSSGPDSPNEKLFF
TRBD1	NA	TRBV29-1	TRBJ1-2	TGCAGCGGAGCAGTGGGACAGTCTATACATGGCTACACCTTC	CSGAVGQSIHGYTF
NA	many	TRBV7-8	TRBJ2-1	TGTGCCAGCAGCTTAGATTATGCGTATAGTGAGCAGTTCTTC	CASSLDYAYSEQFF
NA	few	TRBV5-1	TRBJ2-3	TGCGCCAGCAGCTTTTCACAGCGGGCTAGCACAGATACGCAGTATTTT	CASSFSQRASTDTQYF
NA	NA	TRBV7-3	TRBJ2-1	TGTGCCAGCAGCTCACTAGGGGGACCGCAGTTCTTC	CASSSLGGPQFF
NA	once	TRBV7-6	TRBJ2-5	TGCGCCAGCAGCCCCCCTATGGGGCAGCCCCAAGAGACCCAGTACTTC	CASSPPMGQPQETQYF
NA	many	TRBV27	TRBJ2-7	TGTGCCAGCAGTTTAGGACGAGGGAACGAGCAGTACTTC	CASSLGRGNEQYF
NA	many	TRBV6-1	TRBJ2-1	TGTGCCAGCAGTCCGGACAGAGCCTACAATGAGCAGTTCTTC	CASSPDRAYNEQFF
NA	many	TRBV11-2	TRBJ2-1	TGTGCCAGCAGCTACGCAGGGGGGACCTACAATGAGCAGTTCTTC	CASSYAGGTYNEQFF
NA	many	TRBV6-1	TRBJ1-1	TGTGCCAGCAGTCGAGGACAGCCGCTGGCAAGGGCTGAAGCTTTCTTT	CASSRGQPLARAEAFF
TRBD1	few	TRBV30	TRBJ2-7	TGTGCCTGGAGTGTCAAGGGGGCCGGGGAGCAGTACTTC	CAWSVKGAGEQYF